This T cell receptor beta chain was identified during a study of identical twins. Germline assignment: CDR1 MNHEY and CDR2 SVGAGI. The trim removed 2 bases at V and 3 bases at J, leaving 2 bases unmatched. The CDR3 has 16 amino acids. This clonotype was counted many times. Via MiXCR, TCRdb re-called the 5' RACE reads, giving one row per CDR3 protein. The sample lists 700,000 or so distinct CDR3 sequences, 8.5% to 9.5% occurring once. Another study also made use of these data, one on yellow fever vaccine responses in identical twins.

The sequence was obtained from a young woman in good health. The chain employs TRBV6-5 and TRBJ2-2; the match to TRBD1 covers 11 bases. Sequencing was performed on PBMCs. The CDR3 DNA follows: TGTGCCAGCAGTTACGGGACAGGGGGGGACACCGGGGAGCTGTTTTTT. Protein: CASSYGTGGDTGELFF.